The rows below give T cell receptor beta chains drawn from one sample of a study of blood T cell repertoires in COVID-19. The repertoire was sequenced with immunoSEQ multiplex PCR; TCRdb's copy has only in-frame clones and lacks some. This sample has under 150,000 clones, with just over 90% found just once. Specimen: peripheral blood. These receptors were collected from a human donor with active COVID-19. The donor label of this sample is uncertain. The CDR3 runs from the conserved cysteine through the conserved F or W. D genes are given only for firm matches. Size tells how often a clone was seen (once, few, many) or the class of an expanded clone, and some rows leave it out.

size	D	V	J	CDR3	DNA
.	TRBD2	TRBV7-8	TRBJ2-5	CASRWTSGGKETQYF	TGTGCCAGCAGATGGACTAGCGGGGGAAAAGAGACCCAGTACTTC
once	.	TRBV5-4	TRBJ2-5	CASRTMTTGQETQYF	TGTGCCAGCAGGACCATGACAACGGGACAAGAGACCCAGTACTTC
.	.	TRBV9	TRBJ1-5	CASSVAVGQPQHF	TGTGCCAGCAGCGTAGCTGTCGGTCAGCCCCAGCATTTT
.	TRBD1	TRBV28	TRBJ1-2	CASSGTVNGYTF	TGTGCCAGCAGCGGGACAGTAAATGGCTACACCTTC
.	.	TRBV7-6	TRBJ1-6	CASSLGKGRNSPLHF	TGTGCCAGCAGCTTAGGGAAAGGGAGGAATTCACCCCTCCACTTT
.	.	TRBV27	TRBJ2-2	CASSDRGSTGELFF	TGTGCCAGCAGTGACCGGGGGTCCACCGGGGAGCTGTTTTTT
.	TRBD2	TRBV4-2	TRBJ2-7	CASSQERGLAGDPSSYEQYF	TGTGCCAGCAGCCAAGAGAGAGGACTAGCGGGGGACCCGAGCTCCTACGAGCAGTACTTC
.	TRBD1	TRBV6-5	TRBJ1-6	CASSQGQGDSPLHF	TGTGCCAGCAGTCAGGGACAGGGAGATTCACCCCTCCACTTT
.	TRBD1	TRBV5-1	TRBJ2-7	CASSLNRDRAYEQYF	TGCGCCAGCAGCCTAAACCGGGACAGAGCCTACGAGCAGTACTTC
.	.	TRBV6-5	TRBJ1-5	CASSQQIGGNQPQHF	TGTGCCAGCAGTCAACAAATCGGGGGCAATCAGCCCCAGCATTTT
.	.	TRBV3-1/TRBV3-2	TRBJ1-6	CASSQARGQYNSPLHF	TGTGCCAGCAGCCAAGCTCGAGGACAGTATAATTCACCCCTCCACTTT
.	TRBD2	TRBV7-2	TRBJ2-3	CASSWLGRGGIATDTQYF	TGTGCCAGCAGCTGGTTGGGGCGGGGGGGTATCGCCACAGATACGCAGTATTTT
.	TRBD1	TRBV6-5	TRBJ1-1	CASRRTGKGTEAFF	TGTGCCAGCAGACGGACAGGGAAAGGCACTGAAGCTTTCTTT
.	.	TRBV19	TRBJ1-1	CASSAPDSREAFF	TGTGCCAGTAGTGCCCCGGACTCACGTGAAGCTTTCTTT
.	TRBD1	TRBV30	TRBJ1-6	CAWREQGANSPLHF	TGTGCCTGGAGAGAACAGGGGGCAAATTCACCCCTCCACTTT
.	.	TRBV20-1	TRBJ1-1	CSARADEAFF	TGCAGTGCTAGGGCAGATGAAGCTTTCTTT
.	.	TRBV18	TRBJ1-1	CASSPPSGVTEAFF	TGTGCCAGCTCACCACCGTCCGGGGTCACTGAAGCTTTCTTT
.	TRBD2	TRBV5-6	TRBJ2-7	CASRTYSGTSGGARYEQYF	TGTGCCAGCCGAACTTATTCCGGGACTAGCGGGGGGGCTAGGTACGAGCAGTACTTC
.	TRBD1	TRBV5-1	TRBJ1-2	CASSSVPGQAGGYTF	TGCGCCAGCAGCTCGGTCCCGGGACAGGCCGGTGGCTACACCTTC
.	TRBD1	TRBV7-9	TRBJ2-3	CASSLGTGPTDTQYF	TGTGCCAGCAGCTTAGGGACAGGCCCCACAGATACGCAGTATTTT
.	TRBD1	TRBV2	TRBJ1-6	CASRRLRDRDNSPLHF	TGTGCCAGCAGACGTCTCCGGGACAGGGATAATTCACCCCTCCACTTT
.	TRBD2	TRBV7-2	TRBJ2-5	CASSSRLAGGQGTQYF	TGTGCCAGCAGCTCTCGACTAGCGGGGGGGCAAGGGACCCAGTACTTC
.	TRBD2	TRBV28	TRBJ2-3	CASSLLAGGPQDTQYF	TGTGCCAGCAGTCTACTAGCGGGGGGGCCGCAAGATACGCAGTATTTT
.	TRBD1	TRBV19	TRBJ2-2	CASILGTATGELFF	TGTGCCAGTATTCTCGGGACAGCCACCGGGGAGCTGTTTTTT
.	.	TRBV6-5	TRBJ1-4	CASSYSSSPGREKLFF	TGTGCCAGCAGTTACTCGTCTTCCCCCGGTCGGGAAAAACTGTTTTTT
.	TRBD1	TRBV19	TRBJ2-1	CASSFQGASYNEQFF	TGTGCCAGTAGCTTTCAGGGGGCCTCCTACAATGAGCAGTTCTTC
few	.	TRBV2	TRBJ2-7	CASSEALYEQYF	TGTGCCAGCAGTGAAGCGCTATACGAGCAGTACTTC
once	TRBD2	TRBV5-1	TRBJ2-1	CASSLVAGGAEQFF	TGCGCCAGCAGCTTGGTGGCGGGGGGGGCTGAGCAGTTCTTC
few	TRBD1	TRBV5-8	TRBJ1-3	CASSRQGVGNTIYF	TGTGCCAGCAGCCGACAGGGGGTCGGAAACACCATATATTTT
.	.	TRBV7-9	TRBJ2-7	CASRTGGASYEQYF	TGTGCCAGCAGGACGGGCGGGGCATCCTACGAGCAGTACTTC
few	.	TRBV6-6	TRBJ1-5	CASSPLRTNSNQPQHF	TGTGCCAGCAGTCCACTTAGGACAAATAGCAATCAGCCCCAGCATTTT
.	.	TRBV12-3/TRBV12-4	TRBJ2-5	CASSLRETQYF	TGTGCCAGCAGTTTGAGGGAGACCCAGTACTTC
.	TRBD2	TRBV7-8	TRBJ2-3	CASSVVPGLAKTDTQYF	TGTGCCAGCAGCGTCGTACCGGGACTAGCGAAGACAGATACGCAGTATTTT
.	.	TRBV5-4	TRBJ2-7	CASSLGQPSSYEQYF	TGTGCCAGCAGCTTGGGACAGCCTAGCTCCTACGAGCAGTACTTC
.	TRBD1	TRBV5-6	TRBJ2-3	CASSFTTGASTDTQYF	TGTGCCAGCAGCTTTACGACAGGGGCCAGCACAGATACGCAGTATTTT
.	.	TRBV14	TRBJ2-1	CASSPALASGYFNEQFF	TGTGCCAGCAGCCCTGCGTTAGCGAGCGGATACTTCAATGAGCAGTTCTTC
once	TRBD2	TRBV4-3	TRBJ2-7	CASSQGLAGAYEQYF	TGCGCCAGCAGCCAGGGACTAGCGGGGGCCTACGAGCAGTACTTC
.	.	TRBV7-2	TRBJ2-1	CASSTWTTPLNNEQFF	TGTGCCAGCAGCACGTGGACAACTCCTTTGAACAATGAGCAGTTCTTC
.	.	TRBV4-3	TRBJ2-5	CASSQDRGETQYF	TGCGCCAGCAGCCAAGACAGGGGAGAGACCCAGTACTTC
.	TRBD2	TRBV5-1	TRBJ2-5	CASRIAGQETQYF	TGCGCCAGCAGGATAGCGGGGCAAGAGACCCAGTACTTC
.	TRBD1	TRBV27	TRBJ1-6	CATWTGGSPLHF	TGTGCCACCTGGACAGGGGGATCACCCCTCCACTTT
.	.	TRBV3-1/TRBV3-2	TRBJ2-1	CASSQVRQGNEQFF	TGTGCCAGCAGCCAAGTTCGCCAGGGCAATGAGCAGTTCTTC
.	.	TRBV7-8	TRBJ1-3	CASSLAYSSGNTIYF	TGTGCCAGCAGCTTAGCGTACAGTTCCGGAAACACCATATATTTT
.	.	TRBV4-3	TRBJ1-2	CASSQEGSYGYTF	TGCGCCAGCAGCCAAGAAGGGAGCTATGGCTACACCTTC
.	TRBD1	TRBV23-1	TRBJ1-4	CASRRQGDATNEKLFF	TGCGCCAGCAGACGACAGGGGGATGCAACTAATGAAAAACTGTTTTTT
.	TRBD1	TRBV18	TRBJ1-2	CASSPGTGWFIDYGYTF	TGTGCCAGCTCCCCCGGGACAGGGTGGTTTATTGACTATGGCTACACCTTC
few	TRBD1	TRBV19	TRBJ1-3	CASQSGTGYGNTIYF	TGTGCCAGCCAAAGCGGGACAGGGTATGGAAACACCATATATTTT